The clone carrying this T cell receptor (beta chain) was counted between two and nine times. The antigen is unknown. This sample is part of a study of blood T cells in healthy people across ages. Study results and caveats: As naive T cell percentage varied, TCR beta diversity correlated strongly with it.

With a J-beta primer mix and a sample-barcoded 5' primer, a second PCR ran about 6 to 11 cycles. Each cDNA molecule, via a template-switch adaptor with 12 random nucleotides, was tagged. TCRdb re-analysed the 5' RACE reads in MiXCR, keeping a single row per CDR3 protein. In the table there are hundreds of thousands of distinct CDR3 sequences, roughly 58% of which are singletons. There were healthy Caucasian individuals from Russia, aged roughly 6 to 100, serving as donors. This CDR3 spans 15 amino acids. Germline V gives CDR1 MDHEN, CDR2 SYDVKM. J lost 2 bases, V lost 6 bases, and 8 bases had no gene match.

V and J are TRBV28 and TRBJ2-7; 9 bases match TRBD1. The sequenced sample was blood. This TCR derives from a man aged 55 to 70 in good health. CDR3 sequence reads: CASSSGTGTPYEQYF. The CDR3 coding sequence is TGTGCCAGCAGCTCCGGGACAGGGACGCCCTACGAGCAGTACTTC.